This T cell receptor beta chain appears in the sequencing data of a study of blood T cell repertoires in COVID-19. This clone was observed a few times. Germline V gene sequence: CDR1 SNHLY, CDR2 FYNNEI. The CDR3 has 14 residues. The V end lost 5 bases, the J end lost 0 bases, and 8 bases lay between the germline ends. Here immunoSEQ multiplex PCR was the method, and the copy in TCRdb shows in-frame clones only, minus some. This sample has around 200,000 clones, with less than 85% found just once. The sequenced sample was peripheral blood. The V gene is TRBV2, the J gene TRBJ1-5; no reliable D call. The receptor was isolated from a middle-aged man who had recovered from COVID-19. CDR3 nucleotides: TGTGCCAGCAGTAGACAAGTTAGCAATCAGCCCCAGCATTTT. It yields the protein CASSRQVSNQPQHF.